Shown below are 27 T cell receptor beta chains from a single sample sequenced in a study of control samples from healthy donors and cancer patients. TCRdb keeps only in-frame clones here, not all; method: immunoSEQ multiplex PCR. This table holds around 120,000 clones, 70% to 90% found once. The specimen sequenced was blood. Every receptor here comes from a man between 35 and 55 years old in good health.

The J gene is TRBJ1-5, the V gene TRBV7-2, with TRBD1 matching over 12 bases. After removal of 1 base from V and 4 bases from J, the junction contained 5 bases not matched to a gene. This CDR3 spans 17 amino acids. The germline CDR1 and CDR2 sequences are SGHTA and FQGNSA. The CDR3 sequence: CASSLVGTGGPNQPQHF. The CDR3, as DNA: TGTGCCAGCAGCTTAGTGGGGACAGGGGGCCCTAATCAGCCCCAGCATTTT.

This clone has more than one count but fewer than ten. CDR3: CASSFLASGGRYEQYF. The CDR3 nucleotides are TGTGCCAGCAGTTTCCTCGCTAGCGGGGGTAGATACGAGCAGTACTTC. The chain recombines TRBV27 with TRBJ2-7; TRBD2 agrees at 10 bases. Germline CDR1 reads MNHEY; CDR2 reads SMNVEV (reference sequence). V lost 3 bases to trimming and J lost 4 bases; unmatched junction nucleotides: 9. The CDR3 consists of 16 residues.

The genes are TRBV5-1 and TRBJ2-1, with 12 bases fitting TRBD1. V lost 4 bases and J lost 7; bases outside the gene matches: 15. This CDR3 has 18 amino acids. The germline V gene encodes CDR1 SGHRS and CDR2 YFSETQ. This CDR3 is CASSPIRGPGQGANEQFF. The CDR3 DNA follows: TGCGCCAGCAGCCCTATCCGGGGGCCGGGACAGGGGGCAAATGAGCAGTTCTTC. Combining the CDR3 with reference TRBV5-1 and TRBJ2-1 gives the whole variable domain KAGVTQTPRYLIKTRGQQVTLSCSPISGHRSVSWYQQTPGQGLQFLFEYFSETQRNKGNFPGRFSGRQFSNSRSEMNVSTLELGDSALYLCASSPIRGPGQGANEQFFGPGTRLTVL.

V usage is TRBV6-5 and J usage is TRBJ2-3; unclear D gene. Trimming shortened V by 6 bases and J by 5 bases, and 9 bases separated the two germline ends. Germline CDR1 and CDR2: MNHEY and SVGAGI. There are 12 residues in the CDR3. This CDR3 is CASRPPGDTQYF. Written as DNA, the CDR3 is TGTGCCAGCAGACCGCCCGGAGATACGCAGTATTTT.

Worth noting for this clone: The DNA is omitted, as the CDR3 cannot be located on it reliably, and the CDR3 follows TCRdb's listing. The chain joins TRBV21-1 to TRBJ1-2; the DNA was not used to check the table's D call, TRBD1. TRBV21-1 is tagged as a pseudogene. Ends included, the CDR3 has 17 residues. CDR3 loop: CASSKGVGQGAIGGYTF.

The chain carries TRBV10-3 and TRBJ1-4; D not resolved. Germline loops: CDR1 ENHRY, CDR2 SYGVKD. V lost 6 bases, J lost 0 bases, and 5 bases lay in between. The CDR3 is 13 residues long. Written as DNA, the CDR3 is TGTGCCATCAGGGCAACAACTAATGAAAAACTGTTTTTT. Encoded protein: CAIRATTNEKLFF.

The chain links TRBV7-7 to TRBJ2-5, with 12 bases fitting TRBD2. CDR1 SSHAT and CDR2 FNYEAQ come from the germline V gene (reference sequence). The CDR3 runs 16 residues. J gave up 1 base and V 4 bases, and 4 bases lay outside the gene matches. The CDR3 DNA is TGTGCCAGCAGCTGGACTAGCGGGGACCTCCAAGAGACCCAGTACTTC. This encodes CASSWTSGDLQETQYF.

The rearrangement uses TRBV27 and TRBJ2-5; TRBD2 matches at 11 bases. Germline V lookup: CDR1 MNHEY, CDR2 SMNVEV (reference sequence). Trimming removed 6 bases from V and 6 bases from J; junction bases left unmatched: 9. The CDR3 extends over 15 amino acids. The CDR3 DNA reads TGTGCCAGCAGACCAACTAGCGGGGGCGGGAAGACCCAGTACTTC. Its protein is CASRPTSGGGKTQYF.

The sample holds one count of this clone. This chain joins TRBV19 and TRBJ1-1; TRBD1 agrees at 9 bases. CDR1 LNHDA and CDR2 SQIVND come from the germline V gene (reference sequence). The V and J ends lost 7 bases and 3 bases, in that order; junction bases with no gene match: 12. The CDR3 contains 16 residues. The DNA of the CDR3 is TGTGCCAGTACCTCCGGGACAGGGTTCGGGTACACTGAAGCTTTCTTT. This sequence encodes CASTSGTGFGYTEAFF.

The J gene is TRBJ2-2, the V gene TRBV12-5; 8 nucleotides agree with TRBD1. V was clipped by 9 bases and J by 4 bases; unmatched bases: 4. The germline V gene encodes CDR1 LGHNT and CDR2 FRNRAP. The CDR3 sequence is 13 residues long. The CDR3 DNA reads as TGTGCTAGCAGACAGGGGCGCACCGGGGAGCTGTTTTTT. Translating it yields CASRQGRTGELFF.

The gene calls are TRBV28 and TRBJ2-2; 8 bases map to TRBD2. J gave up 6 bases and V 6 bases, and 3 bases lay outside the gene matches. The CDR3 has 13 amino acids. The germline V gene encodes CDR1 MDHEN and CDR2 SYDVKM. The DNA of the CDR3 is TGTGCCAGCAGACGTAGCGGGGCCGGGGAGCTGTTTTTT. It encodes CASRRSGAGELFF.

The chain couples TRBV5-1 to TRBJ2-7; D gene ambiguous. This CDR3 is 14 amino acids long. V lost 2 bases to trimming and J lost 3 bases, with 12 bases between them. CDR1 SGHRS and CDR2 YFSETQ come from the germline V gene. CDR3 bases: TGCGCCAGCAGCTTCGGTGGCAGTATCTACGAGCAGTACTTC. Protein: CASSFGGSIYEQYF.

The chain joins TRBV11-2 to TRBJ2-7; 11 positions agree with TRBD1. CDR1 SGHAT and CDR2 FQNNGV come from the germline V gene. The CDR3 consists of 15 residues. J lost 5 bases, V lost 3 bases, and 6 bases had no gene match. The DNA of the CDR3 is TGTGCCAGCAGCTTGGGACAGGGGGGCTCGCACGAGCAGTACTTC. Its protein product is CASSLGQGGSHEQYF.

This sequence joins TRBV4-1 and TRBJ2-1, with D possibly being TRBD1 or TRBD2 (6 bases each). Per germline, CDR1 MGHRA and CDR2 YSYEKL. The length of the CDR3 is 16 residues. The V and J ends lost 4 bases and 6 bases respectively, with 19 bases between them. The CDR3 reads CASSPPLGGVRNEQFF. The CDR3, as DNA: TGCGCCAGCAGCCCCCCATTGGGGGGCGTCCGCAATGAGCAGTTCTTC.

The CDR3 DNA follows: TGTGCCAGTAGTCCTCTTGGGAGGGTAGCGTTACACGAGCAGTACTTC. Protein product: CASSPLGRVALHEQYF. The chain has TRBV19 and TRBJ2-7; the match to TRBD2 covers 7 bases. Per germline, CDR1 LNHDA and CDR2 SQIVND (reference sequence). V shed 5 bases, J shed 5 bases, and the junction held 15 bases outside the gene matches. The length of the CDR3 is 16 residues.

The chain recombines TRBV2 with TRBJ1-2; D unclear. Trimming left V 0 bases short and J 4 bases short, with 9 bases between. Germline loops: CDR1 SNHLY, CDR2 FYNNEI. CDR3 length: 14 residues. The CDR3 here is CASSEAVTGYGYTF. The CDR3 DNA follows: TGTGCCAGCAGTGAAGCGGTAACGGGCTATGGCTACACCTTC.

CDR3 sequence: CASSDDRGSGELFF. Written as DNA, the CDR3 is TGTGCCAGCAGTGACGACAGGGGATCCGGGGAGCTGTTTTTT. This chain joins TRBV6-4 and TRBJ2-2, with 8 bases matching TRBD1. Trimming cost V 2 bases and J 6 bases; bases outside gene matches: 2. Germline V CDR1 and CDR2: MRHNA, SNTAGT. This CDR3 is 14 amino acids long.

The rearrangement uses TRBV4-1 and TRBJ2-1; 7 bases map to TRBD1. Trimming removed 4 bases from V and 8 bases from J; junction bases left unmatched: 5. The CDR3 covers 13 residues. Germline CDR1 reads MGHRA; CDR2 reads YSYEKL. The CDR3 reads CASSPGGRDEQFF. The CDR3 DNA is TGCGCCAGCAGCCCAGGGGGAAGGGATGAGCAGTTCTTC.

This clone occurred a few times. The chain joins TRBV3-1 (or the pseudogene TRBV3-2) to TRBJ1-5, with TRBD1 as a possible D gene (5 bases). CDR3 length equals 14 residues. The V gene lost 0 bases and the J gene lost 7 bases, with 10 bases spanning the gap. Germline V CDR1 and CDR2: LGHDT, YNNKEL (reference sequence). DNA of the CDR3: TGTGCCAGCAGCCAAGATCCCGGGGGGCAGCCCCAGCATTTT. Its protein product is CASSQDPGGQPQHF.

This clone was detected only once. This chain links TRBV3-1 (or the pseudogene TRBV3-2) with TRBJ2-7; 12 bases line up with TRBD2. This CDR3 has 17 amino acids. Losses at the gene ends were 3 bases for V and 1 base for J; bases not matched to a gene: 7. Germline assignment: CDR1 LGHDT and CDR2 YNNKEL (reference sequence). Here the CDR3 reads CASSQAPGLAGSYEQYF. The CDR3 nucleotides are TGTGCCAGCAGCCAGGCTCCGGGACTAGCGGGTTCCTACGAGCAGTACTTC.

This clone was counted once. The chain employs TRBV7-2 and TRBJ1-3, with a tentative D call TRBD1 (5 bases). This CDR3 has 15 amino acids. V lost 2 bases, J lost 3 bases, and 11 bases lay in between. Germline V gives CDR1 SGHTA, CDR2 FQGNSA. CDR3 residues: CASSLQGTGGNTIYF. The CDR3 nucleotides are TGTGCCAGCAGCTTACAGGGTACTGGTGGAAACACCATATATTTT.

The CDR3 here is CAWSVAASYEQYF. CDR3 DNA: TGTGCCTGGTCTGTCGCAGCCTCCTACGAGCAGTACTTC. The rearrangement links TRBV30 to TRBJ2-7; D uncertain. CDR3 length equals 13 residues. In germline, CDR1 is GTSNPN, CDR2 SVGIG (reference sequence). Trimming pared 5 bases from V and 0 bases from J, leaving 11 bases between.

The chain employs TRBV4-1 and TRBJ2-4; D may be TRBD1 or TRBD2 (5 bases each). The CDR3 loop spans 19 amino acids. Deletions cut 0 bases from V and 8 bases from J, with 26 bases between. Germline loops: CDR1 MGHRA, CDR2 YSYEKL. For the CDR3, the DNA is TGCGCCAGCAGCCAAGAAGAGAGTGGTGGCTGGGGGTTGAGGGACATTCAGTACTTC. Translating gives CASSQEESGGWGLRDIQYF.

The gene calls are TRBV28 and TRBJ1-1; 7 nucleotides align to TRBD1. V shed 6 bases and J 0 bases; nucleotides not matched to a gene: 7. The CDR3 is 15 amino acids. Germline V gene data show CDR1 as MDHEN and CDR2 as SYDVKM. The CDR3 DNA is TGTGCCAGCAGCCGGGACAGTCGTATGAACACTGAAGCTTTCTTT. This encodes CASSRDSRMNTEAFF.

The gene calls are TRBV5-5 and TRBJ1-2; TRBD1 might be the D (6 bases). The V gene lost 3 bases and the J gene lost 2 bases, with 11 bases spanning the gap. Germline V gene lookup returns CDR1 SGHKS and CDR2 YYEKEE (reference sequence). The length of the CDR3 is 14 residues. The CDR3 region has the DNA TGTGCCAGCAGCTACAGGGTCTCGAACTATGGCTACACCTTC. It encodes CASSYRVSNYGYTF.

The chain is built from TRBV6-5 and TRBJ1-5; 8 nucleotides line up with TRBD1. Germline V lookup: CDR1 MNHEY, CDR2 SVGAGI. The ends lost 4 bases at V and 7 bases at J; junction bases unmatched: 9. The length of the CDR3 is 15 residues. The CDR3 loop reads CASSSDRGLGQPQHF. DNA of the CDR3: TGTGCCAGCAGTTCCGACAGGGGATTAGGGCAGCCCCAGCATTTT.

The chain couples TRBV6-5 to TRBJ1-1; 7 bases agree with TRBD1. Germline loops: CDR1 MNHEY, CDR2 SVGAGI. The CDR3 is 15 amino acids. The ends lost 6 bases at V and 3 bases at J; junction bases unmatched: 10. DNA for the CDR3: TGTGCCAGCAGGCCCGCGACAGGGTGGGACACTGAAGCTTTCTTT. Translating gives CASRPATGWDTEAFF.